This TCR beta chain was sequenced for a study of molecular identifiers for immune sequencing clone quantification. TCRdb fed the PCR reads into MiXCR, producing one record per CDR3 protein. The table includes about 60,000 distinct CDR3 sequences, about 17% detected once. Broader study findings: Spiked Jurkat TCR RNA from one cell was reportedly detectable among about a million naive cells.

The germline CDR1 and CDR2 sequences are MDHEN and SYDVKM. The V segment lost 7 bases and the J segment 4 bases; nucleotides outside the gene matches: 12. This CDR3 spans 15 amino acids. This clonotype was detected ten times or more. Its antigen is not identified. Investigators produced naive CD8 libraries from about 21,000 to 970,000 sorted cells, drawing on 10%, 30% or 50% RNA. The clonotype originates from a human donor in good health. Some libraries in this study had Jurkat cell RNA spiked in. Sequencing input: naive CD8+ T cells from blood, with Jurkat cell RNA spiked in. The sample's subset: FACS-sorted CD8+CD4-CCR7+CD45RA+ naive T cells. This chain links TRBV28 with TRBJ1-1; 7 bases are a match to TRBD1. In nucleotides, the CDR3 is TGTGCCAGCAATTTTCCCCGAACAGGGGTCACTGAAGCTTTCTTT. Translation gives CASNFPRTGVTEAFF.